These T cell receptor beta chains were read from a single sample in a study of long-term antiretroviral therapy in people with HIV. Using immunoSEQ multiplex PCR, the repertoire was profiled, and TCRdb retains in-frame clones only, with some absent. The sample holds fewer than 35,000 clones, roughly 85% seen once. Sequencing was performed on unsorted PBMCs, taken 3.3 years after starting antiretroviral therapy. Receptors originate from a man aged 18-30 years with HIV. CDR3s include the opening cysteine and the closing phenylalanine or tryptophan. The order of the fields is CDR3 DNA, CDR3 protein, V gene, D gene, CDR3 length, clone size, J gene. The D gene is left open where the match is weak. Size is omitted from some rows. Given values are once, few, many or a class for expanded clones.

CDR3 DNA: TGTGCCAGCAGCTTAGGACTCTCCAAAACCCAGTACTTC
CDR3 protein: CASSLGLSKTQYF
V gene: TRBV11-3
D gene: .
CDR3 length: 13
clone size: .
J gene: TRBJ2-5

CDR3 DNA: TGCGCCAGCAGCCCCGGGACTAGCGGGGTCTACGAGCAGTACTTC
CDR3 protein: CASSPGTSGVYEQYF
V gene: TRBV5-1
D gene: TRBD2
CDR3 length: 15
clone size: once
J gene: TRBJ2-7

CDR3 DNA: TGTGCCAGTAGTACCGGGACAGGGGCGAATAATTCACCCCTCCACTTT
CDR3 protein: CASSTGTGANNSPLHF
V gene: TRBV19
D gene: TRBD1
CDR3 length: 16
clone size: .
J gene: TRBJ1-6

CDR3 DNA: TGTGCCAGCACCCGAGGGTACGGGAGCAATCAGCCCCAGCATTTT
CDR3 protein: CASTRGYGSNQPQHF
V gene: TRBV6-1
D gene: .
CDR3 length: 15
clone size: .
J gene: TRBJ1-5

CDR3 DNA: TGTGCCAGCAGCGCGACTAGCGGGAGCTCTTACGAGCAGTACTTC
CDR3 protein: CASSATSGSSYEQYF
V gene: TRBV7-9
D gene: TRBD2
CDR3 length: 15
clone size: .
J gene: TRBJ2-7

CDR3 DNA: TGTGCCAGCAGCCAGGGCCCCTACAATGAGCAGTTCTTC
CDR3 protein: CASSQGPYNEQFF
V gene: TRBV9
D gene: .
CDR3 length: 13
clone size: once
J gene: TRBJ2-1

CDR3 DNA: TGTGCCAGCAGGCCCTCAAGGGGGCTTACTGAAGCTTTCTTT
CDR3 protein: CASRPSRGLTEAFF
V gene: TRBV6-1
D gene: TRBD1
CDR3 length: 14
clone size: once
J gene: TRBJ1-1

CDR3 DNA: TGTGCCAGCAGCTTAGGAGGCGATGAGCAGTTCTTC
CDR3 protein: CASSLGGDEQFF
V gene: TRBV7-3
D gene: .
CDR3 length: 12
clone size: once
J gene: TRBJ2-1

CDR3 DNA: TGCGCCAGCAAGGGGGGACCGGGTAATGAAAAACTGTTTTTT
CDR3 protein: CASKGGPGNEKLFF
V gene: TRBV5-1
D gene: .
CDR3 length: 14
clone size: .
J gene: TRBJ1-4

CDR3 DNA: TGTGCCAGCAGTGAATCACACTCTGGAAACACCATATATTTT
CDR3 protein: CASSESHSGNTIYF
V gene: TRBV2
D gene: .
CDR3 length: 14
clone size: once
J gene: TRBJ1-3

CDR3 DNA: TGTGCCAGCATCAACTCGGACAGGGAGGTTACCGGGGAGCTGTTTTTT
CDR3 protein: CASINSDREVTGELFF
V gene: TRBV7-9
D gene: TRBD1
CDR3 length: 16
clone size: .
J gene: TRBJ2-2

CDR3 DNA: TGTGCCAGCAGCCTGGGGGGGAAAGCCTACGAGCAGTACTTC
CDR3 protein: CASSLGGKAYEQYF
V gene: TRBV7-9
D gene: TRBD2
CDR3 length: 14
clone size: .
J gene: TRBJ2-7

CDR3 DNA: TGTGCCAGCAGCCCTGGACTAGCGGGGTTAGAGACCCAGTACTTC
CDR3 protein: CASSPGLAGLETQYF
V gene: TRBV9
D gene: TRBD2
CDR3 length: 15
clone size: once
J gene: TRBJ2-5

CDR3 DNA: TGTGCCAGCAGTGAACCGACAGTAGGCTATGGCTACACCTTC
CDR3 protein: CASSEPTVGYGYTF
V gene: TRBV6-1
D gene: .
CDR3 length: 14
clone size: .
J gene: TRBJ1-2

CDR3 DNA: TGTGCCAGCTCACCTAGGACAGGGAAGGAACGGGGCACTGAAGCTTTCTTT
CDR3 protein: CASSPRTGKERGTEAFF
V gene: TRBV18
D gene: TRBD1
CDR3 length: 17
clone size: .
J gene: TRBJ1-1

CDR3 DNA: TGTGCCAGCAGCCAAGGGAGTAATGAAAAACTGTTTTTT
CDR3 protein: CASSQGSNEKLFF
V gene: TRBV14
D gene: .
CDR3 length: 13
clone size: once
J gene: TRBJ1-4

CDR3 DNA: TGTGCCAGCAGTCTCGGACGGGGACTCTTCTATGGCTACACCTTC
CDR3 protein: CASSLGRGLFYGYTF
V gene: TRBV27
D gene: .
CDR3 length: 15
clone size: .
J gene: TRBJ1-2

CDR3 DNA: TGTGCCAGCTCACTGACTAGCGGGGGCCCACAAGAGACCCAGTACTTC
CDR3 protein: CASSLTSGGPQETQYF
V gene: TRBV18
D gene: TRBD2
CDR3 length: 16
clone size: .
J gene: TRBJ2-5

CDR3 DNA: TGTGCCAGCAGTTTAAGGGCGGTAAACTACGAGCAGTACTTC
CDR3 protein: CASSLRAVNYEQYF
V gene: TRBV27
D gene: .
CDR3 length: 14
clone size: .
J gene: TRBJ2-7

CDR3 DNA: TGTGCCAGTAGTATAGAGACAACTAACTATGGCTACACCTTC
CDR3 protein: CASSIETTNYGYTF
V gene: TRBV19
D gene: .
CDR3 length: 14
clone size: .
J gene: TRBJ1-2

CDR3 DNA: TGTGCCAGCAGCCCAACAGGGGTAGGGACCCAGTACTTC
CDR3 protein: CASSPTGVGTQYF
V gene: TRBV7-2
D gene: TRBD1
CDR3 length: 13
clone size: .
J gene: TRBJ2-5

CDR3 DNA: TGTGCCAGCAGCTTAAACCGGGAGAACACTGAAGCTTTCTTT
CDR3 protein: CASSLNRENTEAFF
V gene: TRBV7-3
D gene: .
CDR3 length: 14
clone size: .
J gene: TRBJ1-1

CDR3 DNA: TGTGCCAGCAGCTCCGGTGCAGGGGGGTTGAACACTGAAGCTTTCTTT
CDR3 protein: CASSSGAGGLNTEAFF
V gene: TRBV7-9
D gene: TRBD1
CDR3 length: 16
clone size: .
J gene: TRBJ1-1

CDR3 DNA: TGTGCCAGCAGCTACGTTGTGGGCGAGCAGTACTTC
CDR3 protein: CASSYVVGEQYF
V gene: TRBV14
D gene: .
CDR3 length: 12
clone size: .
J gene: TRBJ2-7

CDR3 DNA: TGTGCCAGCAGGGACAGGGCAACGGCGGATACGCAGTATTTT
CDR3 protein: CASRDRATADTQYF
V gene: TRBV6-1
D gene: TRBD1
CDR3 length: 14
clone size: .
J gene: TRBJ2-3

CDR3 DNA: TGTGCCAGCAGCCCCGGCCAAGGGGCGCCTAATGAAAAACTGTTTTTT
CDR3 protein: CASSPGQGAPNEKLFF
V gene: TRBV13
D gene: .
CDR3 length: 16
clone size: .
J gene: TRBJ1-4

CDR3 DNA: TGCGCCAGCAGCCTAGAGACAGGGCTTAATGAAAAACTGTTTTTT
CDR3 protein: CASSLETGLNEKLFF
V gene: TRBV5-1
D gene: TRBD1
CDR3 length: 15
clone size: .
J gene: TRBJ1-4

CDR3 DNA: TGCGCCAGCAGTGAGTCGGGCAATGAGCAGTTCTTC
CDR3 protein: CASSESGNEQFF
V gene: TRBV10-2
D gene: .
CDR3 length: 12
clone size: once
J gene: TRBJ2-1

CDR3 DNA: TGCGCCAGCAGCTTGGATGGGAACAAAAATTATCAGCCCCAGCATTTT
CDR3 protein: CASSLDGNKNYQPQHF
V gene: TRBV5-1
D gene: .
CDR3 length: 16
clone size: once
J gene: TRBJ1-5

CDR3 DNA: TGTGCCAGCAGCTTCCTAACAGGGGGATTGGACACTGAAGCTTTCTTT
CDR3 protein: CASSFLTGGLDTEAFF
V gene: TRBV7-9
D gene: TRBD1
CDR3 length: 16
clone size: .
J gene: TRBJ1-1

CDR3 DNA: TGTGCCACCAGCAGAGCCCCTAGCGAGGCACCAGAGCTGTTTTTT
CDR3 protein: CATSRAPSEAPELFF
V gene: TRBV15
D gene: .
CDR3 length: 15
clone size: .
J gene: TRBJ2-2

CDR3 DNA: TGCGCCAGCAGTGCTTCGGGGAGGTGGGGCGACGCTGAAGCTTTCTTT
CDR3 protein: CASSASGRWGDAEAFF
V gene: TRBV10-2
D gene: .
CDR3 length: 16
clone size: .
J gene: TRBJ1-1

CDR3 DNA: TGTGCCAGCAGCCCCCCGGGGTCCTACGAGCAGTACTTC
CDR3 protein: CASSPPGSYEQYF
V gene: TRBV14
D gene: .
CDR3 length: 13
clone size: .
J gene: TRBJ2-7

CDR3 DNA: TGTGCCAGCACGCGATCCGGGGGTGCGAACACTGAAGCTTTCTTT
CDR3 protein: CASTRSGGANTEAFF
V gene: TRBV9
D gene: .
CDR3 length: 15
clone size: once
J gene: TRBJ1-1

CDR3 DNA: TGCGCCAGCAGCTCGGGTGTGGGCCCCATCGAGCAGTACTTC
CDR3 protein: CASSSGVGPIEQYF
V gene: TRBV5-1
D gene: .
CDR3 length: 14
clone size: once
J gene: TRBJ2-7

CDR3 DNA: TGTGCCAGTAGTATGGGTATTGGCAATCAGCCCCAGCATTTT
CDR3 protein: CASSMGIGNQPQHF
V gene: TRBV19
D gene: .
CDR3 length: 14
clone size: few
J gene: TRBJ1-5

CDR3 DNA: TGTGCCAGCTCACCAAGTCGAAAGCCCTCACAAGAGACCCAGTACTTC
CDR3 protein: CASSPSRKPSQETQYF
V gene: TRBV18
D gene: .
CDR3 length: 16
clone size: once
J gene: TRBJ2-5

CDR3 DNA: TGTGCCAGCAGCCCGGGCAGGGACGCCTACGAGCAGTACTTC
CDR3 protein: CASSPGRDAYEQYF
V gene: TRBV4-2
D gene: .
CDR3 length: 14
clone size: .
J gene: TRBJ2-7

CDR3 DNA: TGCGCCAGCAGCCGTTGGGGGACAGTGAACACTGAAGCTTTCTTT
CDR3 protein: CASSRWGTVNTEAFF
V gene: TRBV4-1
D gene: TRBD1
CDR3 length: 15
clone size: .
J gene: TRBJ1-1

CDR3 DNA: TGTGCCAGCAGTACCTGGGGGGGCTATGGCTACACCTTC
CDR3 protein: CASSTWGGYGYTF
V gene: TRBV6-6
D gene: .
CDR3 length: 13
clone size: .
J gene: TRBJ1-2

CDR3 DNA: TGTGCCAGCAGTTTAAGGGGCAGGATGTTTGAGGGCTACACCTTC
CDR3 protein: CASSLRGRMFEGYTF
V gene: TRBV6-5
D gene: .
CDR3 length: 15
clone size: .
J gene: TRBJ1-2

CDR3 DNA: TGTGCCAGCAGTTTTGGGTCAGCCCGGGCTTTCTTT
CDR3 protein: CASSFGSARAFF
V gene: TRBV28
D gene: .
CDR3 length: 12
clone size: .
J gene: TRBJ1-1

CDR3 DNA: TGCGCCAGCAGTAAACGTGCGCGGGACGGTGAAGCTTTCTTT
CDR3 protein: CASSKRARDGEAFF
V gene: TRBV10-1
D gene: .
CDR3 length: 14
clone size: .
J gene: TRBJ1-1

CDR3 DNA: TGTGCCAGCACCTCTGGGATCTCCTACGAGCAGTACTTC
CDR3 protein: CASTSGISYEQYF
V gene: TRBV7-2
D gene: .
CDR3 length: 13
clone size: few
J gene: TRBJ2-7